The clone carrying this T cell receptor beta chain was recorded many times. TRAV- and TRBV-specific primers, spanning alpha and beta chains, primed first-strand cDNA. PCR amplification of the TCRs was performed with Phusion for 20 PCR cycles, and it relied on a constant-region primer together with a V-primer adapter. TCRdb passed the reads through MiXCR, listing each CDR3 protein once. The sample lists fewer than 50,000 distinct CDR3 sequences; less than 30% were seen once. The sample comes from a study of low-dose radiotherapy and immunotherapy resistance in tumors. This CDR3 has 16 amino acids. CDR1 PRHDT and CDR2 FYEKMQ come from the germline V gene (reference sequence). Trimming at V came to 0 bases and at J to 2 bases, leaving 4 bases not matched to a gene. Time point meaning: after trial treatment. Treatment in this sample: LDRT plus nivolumab, ipilimumab, low-dose cyclophosphamide and aspirin (RACIN trial). Donors were dosed with nivolumab and ipilimumab; they also received aspirin, low-dose cyclophosphamide and low-dose radiotherapy.

V and J are TRBV13 and TRBJ1-1, with 9 nucleotides matching TRBD1. Sequencing was performed on PBMCs, taken after low-dose radiotherapy plus immunotherapy. This receptor was identified in a male donor with prostate cancer. CDR3 DNA: TGTGCCAGCAGCTTAGGGGACAGGGGCTCAAACACTGAAGCTTTCTTT. Translating it yields CASSLGDRGSNTEAFF.